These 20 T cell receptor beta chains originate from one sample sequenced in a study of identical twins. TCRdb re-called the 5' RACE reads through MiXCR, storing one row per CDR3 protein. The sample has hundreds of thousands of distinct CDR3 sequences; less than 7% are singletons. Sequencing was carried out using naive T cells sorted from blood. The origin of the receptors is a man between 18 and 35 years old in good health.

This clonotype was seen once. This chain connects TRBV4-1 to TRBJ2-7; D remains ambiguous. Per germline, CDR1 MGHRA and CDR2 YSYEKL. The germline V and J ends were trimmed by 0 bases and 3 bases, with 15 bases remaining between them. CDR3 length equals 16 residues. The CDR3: CASSQDVSASYYEQYF. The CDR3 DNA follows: TGCGCCAGCAGCCAAGACGTCTCAGCGAGCTACTACGAGCAGTACTTC.

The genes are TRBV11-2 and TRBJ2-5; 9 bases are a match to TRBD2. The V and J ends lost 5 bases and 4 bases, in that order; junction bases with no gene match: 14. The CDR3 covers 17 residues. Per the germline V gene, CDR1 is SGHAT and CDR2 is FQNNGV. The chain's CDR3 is CASSPHFLAGVIETQYF. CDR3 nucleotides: TGTGCCAGCAGCCCACATTTTTTAGCGGGAGTTATAGAGACCCAGTACTTC.

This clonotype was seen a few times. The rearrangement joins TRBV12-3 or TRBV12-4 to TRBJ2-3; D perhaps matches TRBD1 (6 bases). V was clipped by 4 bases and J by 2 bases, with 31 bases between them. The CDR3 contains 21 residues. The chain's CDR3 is CASSSPKSTTTGGSPTDTQYF. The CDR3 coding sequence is TGTGCCAGCAGTTCCCCAAAGAGTACGACGACAGGAGGTTCCCCCACAGATACGCAGTATTTT.

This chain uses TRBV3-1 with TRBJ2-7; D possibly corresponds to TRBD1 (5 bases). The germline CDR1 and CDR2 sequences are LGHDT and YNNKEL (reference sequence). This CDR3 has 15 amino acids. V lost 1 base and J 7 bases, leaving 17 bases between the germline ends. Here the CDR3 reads CASSQGGLISIEQYF. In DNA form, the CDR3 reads TGTGCCAGCAGCCAAGGGGGCCTCATAAGCATTGAGCAGTACTTC.

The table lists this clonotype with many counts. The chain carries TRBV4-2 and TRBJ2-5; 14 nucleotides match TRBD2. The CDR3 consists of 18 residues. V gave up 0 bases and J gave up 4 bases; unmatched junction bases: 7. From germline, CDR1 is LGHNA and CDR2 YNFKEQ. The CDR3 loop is CASSQEGIGLAGGETQYF. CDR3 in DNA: TGTGCCAGCAGCCAAGAGGGGATAGGACTAGCGGGAGGAGAGACCCAGTACTTC.

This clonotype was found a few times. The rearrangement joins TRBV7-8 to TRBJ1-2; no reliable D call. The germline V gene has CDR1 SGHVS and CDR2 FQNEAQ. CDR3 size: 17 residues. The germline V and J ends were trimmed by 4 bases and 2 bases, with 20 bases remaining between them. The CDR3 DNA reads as TGTGCCAGCAGCTCGGCTAGGAGACAAAGATCAAACTATGGCTACACCTTC. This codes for CASSSARRQRSNYGYTF.

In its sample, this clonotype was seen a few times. This CDR3 is CASSYSGYEQFF. CDR3 in DNA: TGTGCCAGCAGTTACAGTGGGTATGAGCAGTTCTTC. This sequence joins TRBV6-2 or TRBV6-3 and TRBJ2-1, with D hard to call. The length of the CDR3 is 12 residues. Germline lookup yields CDR1 MNHEY and CDR2 SVGEGT. The V end lost 2 bases, the J end lost 8 bases, and 7 bases lay between the germline ends.

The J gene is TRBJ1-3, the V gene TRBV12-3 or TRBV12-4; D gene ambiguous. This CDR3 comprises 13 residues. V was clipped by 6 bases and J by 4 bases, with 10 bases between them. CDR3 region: CASRDTGGNTIYF. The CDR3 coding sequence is TGTGCCAGCAGAGATACCGGGGGAAACACCATATATTTT.

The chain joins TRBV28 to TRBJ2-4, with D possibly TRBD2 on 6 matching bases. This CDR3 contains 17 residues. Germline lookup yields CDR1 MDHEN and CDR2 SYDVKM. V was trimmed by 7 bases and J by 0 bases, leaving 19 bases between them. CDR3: CASTSGGGRLAKNIQYF. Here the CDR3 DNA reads TGTGCCAGCACCAGTGGGGGAGGCAGACTAGCCAAAAACATTCAGTACTTC.

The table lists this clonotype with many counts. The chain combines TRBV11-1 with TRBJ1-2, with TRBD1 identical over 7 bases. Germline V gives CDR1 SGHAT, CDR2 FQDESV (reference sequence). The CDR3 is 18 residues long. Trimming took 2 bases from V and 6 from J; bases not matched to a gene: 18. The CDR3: CASSLRGQTIVTSHGYTF. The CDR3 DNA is TGTGCCAGCAGCTTAAGGGGGCAGACTATTGTAACTTCCCATGGCTACACCTTC.

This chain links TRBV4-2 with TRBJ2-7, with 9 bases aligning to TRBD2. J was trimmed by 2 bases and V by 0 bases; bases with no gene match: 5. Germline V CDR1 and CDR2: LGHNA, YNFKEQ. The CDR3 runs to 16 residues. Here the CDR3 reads CASSQDRSSGTYEQYF. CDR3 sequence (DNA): TGTGCCAGCAGCCAAGATAGGTCTAGCGGGACCTACGAGCAGTACTTC.

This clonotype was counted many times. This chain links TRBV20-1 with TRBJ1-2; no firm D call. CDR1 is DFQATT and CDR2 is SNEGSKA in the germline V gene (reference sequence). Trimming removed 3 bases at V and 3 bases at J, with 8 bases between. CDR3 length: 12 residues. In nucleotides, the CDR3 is TGCAGTGCTAGGAATGCGGACTATGGCTACACCTTC. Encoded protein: CSARNADYGYTF.

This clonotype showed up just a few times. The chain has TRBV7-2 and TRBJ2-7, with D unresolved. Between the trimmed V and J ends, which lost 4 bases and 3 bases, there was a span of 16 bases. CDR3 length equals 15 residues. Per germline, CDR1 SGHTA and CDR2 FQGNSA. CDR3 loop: CASSSDRTSLYEQYF. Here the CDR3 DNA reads TGTGCCAGCAGCTCAGATCGGACGTCACTCTACGAGCAGTACTTC.

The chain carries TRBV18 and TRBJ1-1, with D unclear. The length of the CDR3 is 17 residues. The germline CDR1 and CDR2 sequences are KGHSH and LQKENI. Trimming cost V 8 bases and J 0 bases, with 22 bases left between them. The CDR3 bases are TGTGCCAGCACCTTACGACATATCGGGGAGTTGAACACTGAAGCTTTCTTT. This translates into CASTLRHIGELNTEAFF.

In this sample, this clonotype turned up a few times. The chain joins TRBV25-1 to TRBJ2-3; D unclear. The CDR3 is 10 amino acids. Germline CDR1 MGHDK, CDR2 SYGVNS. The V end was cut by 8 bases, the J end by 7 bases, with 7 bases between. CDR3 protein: CASLGHTQYF. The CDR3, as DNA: TGTGCCAGCTTAGGACATACGCAGTATTTT.

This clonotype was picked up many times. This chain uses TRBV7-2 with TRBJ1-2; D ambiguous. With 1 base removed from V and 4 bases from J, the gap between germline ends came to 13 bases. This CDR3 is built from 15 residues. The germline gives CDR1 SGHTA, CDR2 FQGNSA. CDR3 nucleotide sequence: TGTGCCAGCAGCTTAGAGGTTGGCGGTAGCTATGGCTACACCTTC. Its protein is CASSLEVGGSYGYTF.

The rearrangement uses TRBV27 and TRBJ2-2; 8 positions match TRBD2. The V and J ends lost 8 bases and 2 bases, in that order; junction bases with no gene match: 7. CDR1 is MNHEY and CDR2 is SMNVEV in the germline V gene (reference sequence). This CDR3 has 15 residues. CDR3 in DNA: TGTGCCAGCTCGGGGGGGACTTATAACACCGGGGAGCTGTTTTTT. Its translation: CASSGGTYNTGELFF.

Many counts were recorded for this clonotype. CDR3 sequence reads: CASSSGQPNYGYTF. CDR3 bases: TGCGCCAGCAGCTCCGGACAGCCTAACTATGGCTACACCTTC. The V and J genes are TRBV5-1 and TRBJ1-2; tentatively, D is TRBD1 (6 bases). V was shortened by 3 bases and J by 0 bases, with 9 bases between the two germline ends. Looked up from germline, CDR1 is SGHRS and CDR2 is YFSETQ. This CDR3 has 14 amino acids.

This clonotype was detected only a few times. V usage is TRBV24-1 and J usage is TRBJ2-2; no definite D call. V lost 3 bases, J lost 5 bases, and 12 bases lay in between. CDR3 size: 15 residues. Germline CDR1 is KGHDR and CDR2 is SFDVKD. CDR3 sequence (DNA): TGTGCCACCAGTGATGATGAGCGAGTTACCGGGGAGCTGTTTTTT. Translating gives CATSDDERVTGELFF.

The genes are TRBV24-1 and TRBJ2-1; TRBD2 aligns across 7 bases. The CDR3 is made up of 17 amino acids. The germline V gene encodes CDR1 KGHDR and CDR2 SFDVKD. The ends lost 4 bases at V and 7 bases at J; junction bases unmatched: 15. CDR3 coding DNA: TGTGCCACCAGTGACCCTATACTAGCGACCCAAGGGAATGAGCAGTTCTTC. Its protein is CATSDPILATQGNEQFF.